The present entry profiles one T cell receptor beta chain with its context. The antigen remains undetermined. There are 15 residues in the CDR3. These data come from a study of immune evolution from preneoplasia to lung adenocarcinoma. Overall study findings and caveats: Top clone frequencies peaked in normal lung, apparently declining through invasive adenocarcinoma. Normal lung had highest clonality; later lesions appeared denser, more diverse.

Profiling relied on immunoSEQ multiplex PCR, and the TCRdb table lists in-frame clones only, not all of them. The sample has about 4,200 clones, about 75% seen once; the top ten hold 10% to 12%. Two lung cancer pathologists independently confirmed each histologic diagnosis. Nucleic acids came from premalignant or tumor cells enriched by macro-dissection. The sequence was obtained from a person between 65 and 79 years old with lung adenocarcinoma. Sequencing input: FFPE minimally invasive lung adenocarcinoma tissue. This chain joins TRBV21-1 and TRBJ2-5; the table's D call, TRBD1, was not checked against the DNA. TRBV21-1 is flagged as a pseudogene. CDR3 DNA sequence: TGTGCCAGCATCGAAACCAGGGGGATCGGAGAGACCCAGTACTTC. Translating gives CASIETRGIGETQYF.